Listed below are T cell receptor beta chains from one sample, sequenced in a study of blood T cell repertoires in COVID-19. Generated by immunoSEQ multiplex PCR, the TCRdb table keeps only in-frame clones and is missing some. The table records about 300,000 clones, around 90% of them present only once. Sequencing was performed on PBMCs or T cells enriched from blood (not recorded which). The receptors shown here come from a woman between 18 and 30 years old with acute COVID-19. The CDR3 runs from the conserved cysteine through the conserved F or W. D genes are given only for firm matches. Clone size is given for some rows only: seen once, a few or many times, or a class if the clone is expanded.

d_gene	abundance	v_gene	j_gene	CDR3aa	CDR3nt
NA	NA	TRBV28	TRBJ1-5	CASSFTEALSQPQHF	TGTGCCAGCAGTTTTACCGAGGCCCTATCTCAGCCCCAGCATTTT
NA	once	TRBV11-3	TRBJ2-1	CASSPRLLNEQFF	TGTGCCAGCAGCCCAAGACTACTTAATGAGCAGTTCTTC
TRBD2	NA	TRBV11-2	TRBJ2-7	CASSLSAGGSYEQYF	TGTGCCAGCAGCTTATCGGCGGGAGGTTCCTACGAGCAGTACTTC
TRBD1	NA	TRBV28	TRBJ2-7	CASRDREFEQYF	TGTGCCTCCCGGGACAGGGAGTTCGAGCAGTACTTC
TRBD2	NA	TRBV7-3	TRBJ2-1	CASSPRSVLAGDLYNEQFF	TGTGCCAGCAGCCCAAGATCAGTCCTAGCGGGAGATCTCTACAATGAGCAGTTCTTC
TRBD1	once	TRBV28	TRBJ1-5	CASSQSRDSRDNQPQHF	TGTGCCAGCAGTCAAAGTCGGGACAGTCGTGACAATCAGCCCCAGCATTTT
NA	NA	TRBV27	TRBJ1-5	CASSFQGSNQPQHF	TGTGCCAGCAGTTTTCAGGGTAGCAATCAGCCCCAGCATTTT
NA	once	TRBV7-9	TRBJ1-1	CASSLVQGNTEAFF	TGTGCCAGCAGCTTAGTACAGGGGAACACTGAAGCTTTCTTT
TRBD1	NA	TRBV27	TRBJ2-7	CASSLNIRGPGHPQYF	TGTGCCAGCAGTTTAAATATTAGGGGGCCAGGACATCCTCAGTACTTC
NA	NA	TRBV28	TRBJ1-3	CASILGNTIYF	TGTGCCAGCATCCTCGGAAACACCATATATTTT
NA	NA	TRBV5-1	TRBJ2-3	CASSGYHETSTSRDF	TGCGCCAGCAGCGGATACCACGAGACGTCCACAAGCAGGGATTTT
NA	NA	TRBV18	TRBJ1-4	CASSRSRGPTNEKLFF	TGTGCCAGCTCACGATCCAGGGGTCCAACTAATGAAAAACTGTTTTTT
TRBD2	NA	TRBV19	TRBJ2-5	CASTPTSTNQETQYF	TGTGCCAGTACCCCGACTAGCACCAACCAAGAGACCCAGTACTTC
TRBD2	NA	TRBV5-1	TRBJ2-1	CASSLRPSGRASTNEQFF	TGCGCCAGCAGCTTGCGTCCTAGCGGGAGGGCCTCCACCAATGAGCAGTTCTTC
NA	NA	TRBV7-8	TRBJ2-1	CASSPRLVQFF	TGTGCCAGCAGCCCTCGACTAGTACAGTTCTTC
TRBD1	NA	TRBV18	TRBJ2-7	CASSPGQNIYEQYF	TGTGCCAGCTCACCGGGACAGAACATCTACGAGCAGTACTTC
NA	NA	TRBV24-1	TRBJ1-5	CATSVTGLNQPQHF	TGTGCCACCAGTGTTACCGGTCTCAATCAGCCCCAGCATTTT
NA	NA	TRBV9	TRBJ2-7	CASSAADYEQYF	TGTGCCAGCAGCGCCGCGGACTACGAGCAGTACTTC
NA	NA	TRBV3-1/TRBV3-2	TRBJ1-5	CASSQQGSDQPQHF	TGTGCCAGCAGCCAACAGGGGAGCGATCAGCCCCAGCATTTT
NA	NA	TRBV28	TRBJ1-5	CASSLQANLGQPQHF	TGTGCCAGCAGCCTTCAAGCGAATCTAGGACAGCCCCAGCATTTT
NA	NA	TRBV28	TRBJ2-7	CASSPSGSNNEQYF	TGTGCCAGCAGCCCGTCGGGGAGTAACAACGAGCAGTACTTC
NA	NA	TRBV6-5	TRBJ1-1	CASSPGINTEAFF	TGTGCCAGCAGTCCGGGGATCAACACTGAAGCTTTCTTT
TRBD1	NA	TRBV10-2	TRBJ2-7	CASSEPGQGAHEQYF	TGCGCCAGCAGTGAGCCGGGACAGGGTGCCCACGAGCAGTACTTC
NA	NA	TRBV18	TRBJ2-3	CASSPVGSSTDTQYF	TGTGCCAGCTCACCCGTGGGCAGTAGCACAGATACGCAGTATTTT
NA	NA	TRBV5-1	TRBJ1-4	CASSLLVGGEKLFF	TGCGCCAGCAGCTTGTTAGTAGGGGGTGAAAAACTGTTTTTT
TRBD1	NA	TRBV10-2	TRBJ1-4	CASSSDRGPNEKLFF	TGCGCCAGCAGCTCAGACAGGGGCCCTAATGAAAAACTGTTTTTT
NA	NA	TRBV18	TRBJ2-3	CASSPSRRDTQYF	TGTGCCAGCTCACCTTCGCGGCGGGATACGCAGTATTTT
TRBD1	NA	TRBV13	TRBJ1-1	CASSGQGARNTEAFF	TGTGCCAGCAGCGGACAGGGGGCGAGAAACACTGAAGCTTTCTTT